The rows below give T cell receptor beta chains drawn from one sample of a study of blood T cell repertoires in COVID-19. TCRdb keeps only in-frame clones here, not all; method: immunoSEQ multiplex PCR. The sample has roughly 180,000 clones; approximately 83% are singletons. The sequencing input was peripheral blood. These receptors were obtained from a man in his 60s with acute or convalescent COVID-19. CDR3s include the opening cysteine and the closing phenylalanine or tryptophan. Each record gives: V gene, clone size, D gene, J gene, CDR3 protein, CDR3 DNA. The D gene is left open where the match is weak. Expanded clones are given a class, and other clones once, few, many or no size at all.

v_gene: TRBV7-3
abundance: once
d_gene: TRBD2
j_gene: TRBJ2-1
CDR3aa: CASSLRLAGDYNEQFF
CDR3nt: TGTGCCAGCAGCCTACGACTAGCGGGAGATTACAATGAGCAGTTCTTC

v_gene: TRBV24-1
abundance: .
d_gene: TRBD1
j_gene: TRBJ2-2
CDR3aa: CATSDPPGQGNMKTGELFF
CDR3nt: TGTGCCACCAGTGACCCCCCCGGACAGGGGAATATGAAGACCGGGGAGCTGTTTTTT

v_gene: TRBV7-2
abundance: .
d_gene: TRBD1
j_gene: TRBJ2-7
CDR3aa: CASSSRTGGDEQYF
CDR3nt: TGTGCCAGCAGCTCCAGGACAGGGGGCGACGAGCAGTACTTC

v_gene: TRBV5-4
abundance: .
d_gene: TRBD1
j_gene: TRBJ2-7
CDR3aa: CASSLAKVWTGDYEQYF
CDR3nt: TGTGCCAGCAGCTTGGCCAAAGTTTGGACAGGGGACTACGAGCAGTACTTC

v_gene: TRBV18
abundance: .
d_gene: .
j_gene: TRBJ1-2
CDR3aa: CASSPNQGDYGYTF
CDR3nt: TGTGCCAGCTCACCGAATCAGGGCGACTATGGCTACACCTTC

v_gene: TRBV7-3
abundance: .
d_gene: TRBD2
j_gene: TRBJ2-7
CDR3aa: CASSPGTSGNTYEQYF
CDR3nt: TGTGCCAGCAGCCCGGGGACTAGCGGGAACACCTACGAGCAGTACTTC

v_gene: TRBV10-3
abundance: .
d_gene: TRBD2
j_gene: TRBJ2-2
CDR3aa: CAISEWLGTSASGELFF
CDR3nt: TGTGCCATCAGTGAATGGTTGGGGACTAGCGCGTCCGGGGAGCTGTTTTTT

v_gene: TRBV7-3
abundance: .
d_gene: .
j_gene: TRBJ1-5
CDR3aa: CASSSRLKTVKAEYSNQPQHF
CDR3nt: TGTGCCAGCAGTTCCCGACTCAAGACGGTCAAGGCGGAGTATAGCAATCAGCCCCAGCATTTT

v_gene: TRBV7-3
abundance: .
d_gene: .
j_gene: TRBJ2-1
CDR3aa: CASSPTNKIDEQFF
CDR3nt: TGTGCCAGCAGCCCCACGAATAAGATAGATGAGCAGTTCTTC

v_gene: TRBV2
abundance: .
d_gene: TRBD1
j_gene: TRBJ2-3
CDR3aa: CASSEDRGGDTQYF
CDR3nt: TGTGCCAGCAGTGAAGACAGGGGCGGCGATACGCAGTATTTT

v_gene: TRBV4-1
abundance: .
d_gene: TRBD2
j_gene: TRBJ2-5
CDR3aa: CASSQASAGGETQYF
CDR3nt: TGCGCCAGCAGCCAAGCGTCAGCGGGAGGAGAGACCCAGTACTTC

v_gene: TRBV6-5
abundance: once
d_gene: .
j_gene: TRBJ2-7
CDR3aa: CASSPYRSPTYEQYF
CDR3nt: TGTGCCAGCAGTCCTTACCGGAGCCCGACCTACGAGCAGTACTTC

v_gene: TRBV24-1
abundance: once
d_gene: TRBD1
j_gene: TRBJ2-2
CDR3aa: CATSDRQGPNTGELFF
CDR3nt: TGTGCCACCAGTGATCGACAGGGGCCGAACACCGGGGAGCTGTTTTTT

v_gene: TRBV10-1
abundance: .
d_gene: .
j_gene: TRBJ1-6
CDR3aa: CASTDRWDSPLHF
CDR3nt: TGCGCCTCTACGGACAGATGGGATTCACCCCTCCACTTT

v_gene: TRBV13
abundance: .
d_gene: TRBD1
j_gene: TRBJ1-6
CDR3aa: CASSFSGTGVNSPLHF
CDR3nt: TGTGCCAGCAGCTTCTCTGGGACAGGGGTTAATTCACCCCTCCACTTT

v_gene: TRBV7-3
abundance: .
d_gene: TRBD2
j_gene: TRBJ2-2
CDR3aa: CASSSGTSGRAGELFF
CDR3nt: TGTGCCAGCAGCTCCGGGACTAGCGGGAGGGCCGGGGAGCTGTTTTTT

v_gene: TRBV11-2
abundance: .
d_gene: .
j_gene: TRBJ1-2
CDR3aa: CASSLDGGNYGYTF
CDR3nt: TGTGCCAGCAGCTTAGATGGAGGGAACTATGGCTACACCTTC

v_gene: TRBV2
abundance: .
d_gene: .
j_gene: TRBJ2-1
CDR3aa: CASSEESRGEQFF
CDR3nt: TGTGCCAGCAGTGAAGAGTCCCGGGGTGAGCAGTTCTTC

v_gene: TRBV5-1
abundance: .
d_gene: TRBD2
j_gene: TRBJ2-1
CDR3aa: CASSFLGGSPNEQFF
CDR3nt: TGCGCCAGCAGCTTCTTGGGAGGGAGTCCCAATGAGCAGTTCTTC

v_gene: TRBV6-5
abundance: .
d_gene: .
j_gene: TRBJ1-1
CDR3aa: CASRPGETEAFF
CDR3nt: TGTGCCAGCAGACCAGGGGAAACTGAAGCTTTCTTT

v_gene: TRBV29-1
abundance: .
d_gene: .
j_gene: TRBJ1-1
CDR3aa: CSVDPRGFAEAFF
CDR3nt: TGCAGCGTTGATCCTCGGGGTTTCGCTGAAGCTTTCTTT

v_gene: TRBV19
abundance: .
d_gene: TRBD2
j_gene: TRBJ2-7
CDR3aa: CASSRLAGGRGEQYF
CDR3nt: TGTGCCAGTAGCCGACTAGCGGGAGGGCGCGGCGAGCAGTACTTC

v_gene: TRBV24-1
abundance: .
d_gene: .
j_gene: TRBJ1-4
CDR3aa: CATSDPRDSTNEKLFF
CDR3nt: TGTGCCACCAGTGATCCGAGGGATTCAACTAATGAAAAACTGTTTTTT

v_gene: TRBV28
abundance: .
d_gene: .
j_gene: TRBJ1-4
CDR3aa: CASSLEGATNEKLFF
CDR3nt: TGTGCCAGCAGCCTTGAGGGGGCAACTAATGAAAAACTGTTTTTT

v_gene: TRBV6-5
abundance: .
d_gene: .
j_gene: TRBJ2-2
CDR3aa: CASSYKGANTGELFF
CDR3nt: TGTGCCAGCAGTTACAAAGGGGCGAACACCGGGGAGCTGTTTTTT

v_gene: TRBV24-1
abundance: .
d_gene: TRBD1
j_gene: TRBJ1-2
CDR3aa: CATSDSMGQGSGYTF
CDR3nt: TGTGCCACCAGTGATTCGATGGGACAGGGAAGTGGCTACACCTTC

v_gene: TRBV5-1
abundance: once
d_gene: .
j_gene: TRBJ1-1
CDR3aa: CASSLGGVTEAFF
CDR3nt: TGCGCCAGCAGCTTAGGGGGGGTCACTGAAGCTTTCTTT

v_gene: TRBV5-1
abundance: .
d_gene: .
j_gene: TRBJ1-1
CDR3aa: CASGAGSLGNTEAFF
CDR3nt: TGCGCCAGCGGGGCCGGAAGTTTGGGGAACACTGAAGCTTTCTTT

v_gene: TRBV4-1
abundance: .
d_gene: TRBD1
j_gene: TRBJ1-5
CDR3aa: CASSQNPGGSGNQPQHF
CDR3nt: TGCGCCAGCAGCCAAAACCCAGGGGGCTCGGGCAATCAGCCCCAGCATTTT